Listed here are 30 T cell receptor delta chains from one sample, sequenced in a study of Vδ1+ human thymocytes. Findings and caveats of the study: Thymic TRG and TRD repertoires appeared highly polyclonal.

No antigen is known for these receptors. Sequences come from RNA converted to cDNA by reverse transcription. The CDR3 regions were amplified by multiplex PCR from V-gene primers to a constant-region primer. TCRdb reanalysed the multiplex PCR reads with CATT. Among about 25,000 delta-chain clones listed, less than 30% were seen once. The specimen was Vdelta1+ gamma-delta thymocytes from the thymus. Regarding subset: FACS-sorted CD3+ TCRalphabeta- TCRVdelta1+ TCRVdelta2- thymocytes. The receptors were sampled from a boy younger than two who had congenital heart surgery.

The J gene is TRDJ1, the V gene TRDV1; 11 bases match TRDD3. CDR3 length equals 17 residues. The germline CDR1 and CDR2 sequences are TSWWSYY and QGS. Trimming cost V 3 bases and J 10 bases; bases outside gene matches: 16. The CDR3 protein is CALGDKGLPTGGYPLIF. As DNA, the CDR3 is TGTGCTCTTGGGGACAAGGGCCTGCCAACTGGGGGATATCCACTCATCTTT.

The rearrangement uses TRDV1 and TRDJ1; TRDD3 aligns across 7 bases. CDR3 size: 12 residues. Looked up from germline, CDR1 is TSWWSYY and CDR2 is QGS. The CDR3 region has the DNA TGTGCCTTAGGATACTGGGGCGATAAACTCATCTTT. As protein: CALGYWGDKLIF.

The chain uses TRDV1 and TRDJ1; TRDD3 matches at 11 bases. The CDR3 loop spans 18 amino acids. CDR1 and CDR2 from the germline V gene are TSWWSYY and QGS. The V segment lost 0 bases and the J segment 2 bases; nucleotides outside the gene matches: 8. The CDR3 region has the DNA TGTGCTCTTGGGGAACTGTGGGGCTGGGGGATACTGACCGATAAACTCATCTTT. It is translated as CALGELWGWGILTDKLIF.

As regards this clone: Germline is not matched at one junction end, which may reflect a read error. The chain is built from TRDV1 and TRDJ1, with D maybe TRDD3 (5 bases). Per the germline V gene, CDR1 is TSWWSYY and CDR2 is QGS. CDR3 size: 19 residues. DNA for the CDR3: TGTGCTCGTGGGGAAGAGGCTCCCCTTGCGGGGGCCTACACCGATAAACTCATCTTT. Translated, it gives CARGEEAPLAGAYTDKLIF.

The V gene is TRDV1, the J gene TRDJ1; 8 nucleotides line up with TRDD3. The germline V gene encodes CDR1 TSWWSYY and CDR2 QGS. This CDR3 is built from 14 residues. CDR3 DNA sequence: TGTGCCCTTAAGTGGGGGATGTACACCGATAAACTCATCTTT. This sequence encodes CALKWGMYTDKLIF.

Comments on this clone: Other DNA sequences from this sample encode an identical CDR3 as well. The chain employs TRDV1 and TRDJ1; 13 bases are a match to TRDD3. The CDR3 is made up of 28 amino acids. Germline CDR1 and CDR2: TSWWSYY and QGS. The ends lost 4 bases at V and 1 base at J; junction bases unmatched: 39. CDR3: CALGVALLPTKVDWGIRVSPSGTDKLIF. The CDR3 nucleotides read TGTGCTCTTGGGGTCGCCCTTCTTCCTACGAAGGTGGACTGGGGGATACGCGTATCCCCCAGCGGCACCGATAAACTCATCTTT.

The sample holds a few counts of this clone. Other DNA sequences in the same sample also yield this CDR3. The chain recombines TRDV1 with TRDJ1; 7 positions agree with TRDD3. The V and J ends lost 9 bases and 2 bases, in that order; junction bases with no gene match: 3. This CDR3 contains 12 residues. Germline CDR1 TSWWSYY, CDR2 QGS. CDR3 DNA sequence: TGTGCTCTCAGCTGGGGGACCGATAAACTCATCTTT. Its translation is CALSWGTDKLIF.

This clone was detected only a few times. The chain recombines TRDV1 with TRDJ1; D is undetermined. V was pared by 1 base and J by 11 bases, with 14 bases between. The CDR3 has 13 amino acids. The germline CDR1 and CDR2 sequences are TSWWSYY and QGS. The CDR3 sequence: CALGEPPKSRLIF. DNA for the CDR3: TGTGCTCTTGGGGAACCTCCCAAATCGCGGCTCATCTTT.

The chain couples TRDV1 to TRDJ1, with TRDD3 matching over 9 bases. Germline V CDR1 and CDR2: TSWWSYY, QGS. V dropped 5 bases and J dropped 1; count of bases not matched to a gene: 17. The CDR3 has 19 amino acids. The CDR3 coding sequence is TGTGCTCTTGGGAAGCAGGAACGACTTCACTGGGGGACCACCGATAAACTCATCTTT. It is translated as CALGKQERLHWGTTDKLIF.

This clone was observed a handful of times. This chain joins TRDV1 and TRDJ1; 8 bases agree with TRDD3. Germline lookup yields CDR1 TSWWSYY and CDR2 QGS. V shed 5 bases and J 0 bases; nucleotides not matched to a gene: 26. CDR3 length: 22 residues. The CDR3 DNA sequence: TGTGCTCTTGGGACCAAATCTCGTACTGGGGGGTATATCGCCCCGTACACCGATAAACTCATCTTT. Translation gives CALGTKSRTGGYIAPYTDKLIF.

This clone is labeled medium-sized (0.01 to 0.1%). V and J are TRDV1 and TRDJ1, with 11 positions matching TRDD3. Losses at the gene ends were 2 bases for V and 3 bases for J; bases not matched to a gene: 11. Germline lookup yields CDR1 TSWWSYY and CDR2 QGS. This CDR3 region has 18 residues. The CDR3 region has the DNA TGTGCTCTTGGGGAAGGGTCCCGACGCTGGGGGATACCCGATAAACTCATCTTT. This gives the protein CALGEGSRRWGIPDKLIF.

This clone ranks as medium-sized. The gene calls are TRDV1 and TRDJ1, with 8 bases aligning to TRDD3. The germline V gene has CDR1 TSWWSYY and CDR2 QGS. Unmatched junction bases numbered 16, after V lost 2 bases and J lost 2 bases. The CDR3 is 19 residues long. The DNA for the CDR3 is TGTGCTCTTGGGGAATCACTAGGATCTACTGGGGGTCCGACCGATAAACTCATCTTT. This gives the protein CALGESLGSTGGPTDKLIF.

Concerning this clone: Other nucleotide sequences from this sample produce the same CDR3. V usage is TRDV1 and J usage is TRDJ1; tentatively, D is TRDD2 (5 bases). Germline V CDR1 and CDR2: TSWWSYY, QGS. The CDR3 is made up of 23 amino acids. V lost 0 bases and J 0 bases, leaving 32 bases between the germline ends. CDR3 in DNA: TGTGCTCTTGGGGAACTCGTGCTCTTCGAGCGGAGCAGATTTTCCTTGTACACCGATAAACTCATCTTT. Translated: CALGELVLFERSRFSLYTDKLIF.

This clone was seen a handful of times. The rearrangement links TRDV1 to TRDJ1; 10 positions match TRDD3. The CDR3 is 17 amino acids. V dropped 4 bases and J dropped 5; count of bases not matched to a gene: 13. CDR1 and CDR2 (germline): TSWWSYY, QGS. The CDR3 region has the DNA TGTGCTCTTGGGGTTGGTCTTCCCTGGGGGATAGAAGATAAACTCATCTTT. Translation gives CALGVGLPWGIEDKLIF.

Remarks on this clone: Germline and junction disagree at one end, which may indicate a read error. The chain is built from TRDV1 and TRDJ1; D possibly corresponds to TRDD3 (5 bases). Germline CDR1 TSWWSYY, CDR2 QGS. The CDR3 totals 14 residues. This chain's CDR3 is CALGGPLSVDKPIF. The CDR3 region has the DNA TGTGCTCTTGGGGGTCCACTTTCCGTGGATAAACCCATCTTT.

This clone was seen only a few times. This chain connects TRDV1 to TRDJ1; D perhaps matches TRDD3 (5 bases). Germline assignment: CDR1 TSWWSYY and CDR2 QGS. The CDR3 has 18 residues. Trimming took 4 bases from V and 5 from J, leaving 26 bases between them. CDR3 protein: CALGGRVGPTFGADKLIF. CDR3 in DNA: TGTGCTCTTGGGGGGCGAGTGGGCCCCACTTTTGGGGCTGATAAACTCATCTTT.

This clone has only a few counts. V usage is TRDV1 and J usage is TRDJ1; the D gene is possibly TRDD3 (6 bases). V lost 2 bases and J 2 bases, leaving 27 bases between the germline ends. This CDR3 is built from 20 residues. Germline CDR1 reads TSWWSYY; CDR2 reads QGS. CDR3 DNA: TGTGCTCTTGGGGAATTATGGCATTCTCTGGGGAGGGGGGGTACCGATAAACTCATCTTT. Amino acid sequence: CALGELWHSLGRGGTDKLIF.

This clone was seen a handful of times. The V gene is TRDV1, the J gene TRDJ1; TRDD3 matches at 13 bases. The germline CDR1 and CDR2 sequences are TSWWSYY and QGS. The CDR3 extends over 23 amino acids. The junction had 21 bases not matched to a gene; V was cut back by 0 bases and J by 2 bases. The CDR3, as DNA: TGTGCTCTTGGGGAACTACCCCTATGTGTCGGTACTGGGGGATACGTTTCGACCGATAAACTCATCTTT. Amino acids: CALGELPLCVGTGGYVSTDKLIF.

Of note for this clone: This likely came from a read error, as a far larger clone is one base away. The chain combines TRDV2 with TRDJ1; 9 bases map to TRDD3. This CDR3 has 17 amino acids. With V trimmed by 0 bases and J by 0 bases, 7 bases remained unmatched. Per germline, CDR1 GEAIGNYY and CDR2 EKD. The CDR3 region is CACDTATGGAYTDKLIF. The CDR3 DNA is TGTGCCTGTGACACCGCTACTGGGGGAGCGTACACCGATAAACTCATCTTT.

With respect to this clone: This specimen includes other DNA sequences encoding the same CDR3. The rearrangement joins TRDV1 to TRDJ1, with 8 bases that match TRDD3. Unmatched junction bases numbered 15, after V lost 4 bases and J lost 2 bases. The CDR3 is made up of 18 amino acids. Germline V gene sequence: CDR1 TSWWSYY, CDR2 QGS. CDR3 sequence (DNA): TGTGCTCTTGGGGGGTGGTCCTATCCCTTGGGGGATACCGATAAACTCATCTTT. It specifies CALGGWSYPLGDTDKLIF.

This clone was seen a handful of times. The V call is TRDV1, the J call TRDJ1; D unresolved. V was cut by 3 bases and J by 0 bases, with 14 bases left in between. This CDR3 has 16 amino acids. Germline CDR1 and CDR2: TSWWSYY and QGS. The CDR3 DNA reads TGTGCTCTTGGGGACCCCATCGGGCGGTACACCGATAAACTCATCTTT. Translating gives CALGDPIGRYTDKLIF.

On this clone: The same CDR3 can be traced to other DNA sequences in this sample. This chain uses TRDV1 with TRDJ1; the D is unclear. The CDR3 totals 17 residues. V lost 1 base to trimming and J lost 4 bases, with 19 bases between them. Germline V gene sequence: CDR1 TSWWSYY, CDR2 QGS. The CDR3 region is CALGERERTAYFDKLIF. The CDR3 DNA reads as TGTGCTCTTGGGGAACGCGAGCGAACCGCGTACTTCGATAAACTCATCTTT.

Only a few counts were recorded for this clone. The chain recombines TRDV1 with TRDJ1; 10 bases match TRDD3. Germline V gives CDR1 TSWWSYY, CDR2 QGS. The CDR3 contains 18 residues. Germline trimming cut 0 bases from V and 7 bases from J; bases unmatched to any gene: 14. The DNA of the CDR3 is TGTGCTCTTGGGGAACTAAGGCTGGGGGATAGATCGTTCGGTAAACTCATCTTT. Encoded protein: CALGELRLGDRSFGKLIF.

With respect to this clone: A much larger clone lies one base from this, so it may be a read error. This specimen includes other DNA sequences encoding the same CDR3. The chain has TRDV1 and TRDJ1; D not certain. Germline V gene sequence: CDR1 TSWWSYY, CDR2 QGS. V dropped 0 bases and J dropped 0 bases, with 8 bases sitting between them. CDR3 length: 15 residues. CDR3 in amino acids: CALGELGGYTDKLIF. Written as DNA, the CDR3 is TGTGCTCTTGGGGAACTGGGAGGGTACACCGATAAACTCATCTTT.

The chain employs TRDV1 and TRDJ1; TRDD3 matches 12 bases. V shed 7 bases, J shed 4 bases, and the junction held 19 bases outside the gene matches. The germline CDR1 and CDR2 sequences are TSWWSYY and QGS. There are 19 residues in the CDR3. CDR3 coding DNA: TGTGCTCTTGTGGGGGCCTGGGGGATACGCCCCATCGAGAACGATAAACTCATCTTT. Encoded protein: CALVGAWGIRPIENDKLIF.

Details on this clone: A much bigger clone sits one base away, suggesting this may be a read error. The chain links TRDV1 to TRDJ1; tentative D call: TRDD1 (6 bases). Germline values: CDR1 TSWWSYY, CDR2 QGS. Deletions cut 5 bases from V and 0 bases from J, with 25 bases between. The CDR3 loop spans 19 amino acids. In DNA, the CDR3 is TGTGCTCTTGGGTACCAAATAGGTGCCCATACAAGATACACCGATAAACTCATCTTT. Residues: CALGYQIGAHTRYTDKLIF.

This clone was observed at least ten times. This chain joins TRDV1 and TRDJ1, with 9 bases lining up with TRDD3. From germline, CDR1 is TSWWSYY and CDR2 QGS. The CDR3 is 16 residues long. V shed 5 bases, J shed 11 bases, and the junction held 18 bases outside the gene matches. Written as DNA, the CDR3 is TGTGCTCTTGGGACCCCGTACTGGGGGAAAGCCGCGAGGCTCATCTTT. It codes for CALGTPYWGKAARLIF.

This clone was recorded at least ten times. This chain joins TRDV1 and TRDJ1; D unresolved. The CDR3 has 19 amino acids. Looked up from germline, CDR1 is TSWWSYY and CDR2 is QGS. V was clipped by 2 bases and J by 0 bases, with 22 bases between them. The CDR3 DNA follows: TGTGCTCTTGGGGAAACGGGTCCCTTGTTACAACCGTACACCGATAAACTCATCTTT. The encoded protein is CALGETGPLLQPYTDKLIF.

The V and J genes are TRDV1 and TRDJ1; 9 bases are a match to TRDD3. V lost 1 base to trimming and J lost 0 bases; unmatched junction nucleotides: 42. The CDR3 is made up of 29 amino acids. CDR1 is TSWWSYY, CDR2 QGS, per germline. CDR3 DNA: TGTGCTCTTGGGGAACCGGAGGGGGTTTTTGAGGGGCCCTTCCGAGGTATGGGCTACTGGGGGACCCACACCGATAAACTCATCTTT. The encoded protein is CALGEPEGVFEGPFRGMGYWGTHTDKLIF.

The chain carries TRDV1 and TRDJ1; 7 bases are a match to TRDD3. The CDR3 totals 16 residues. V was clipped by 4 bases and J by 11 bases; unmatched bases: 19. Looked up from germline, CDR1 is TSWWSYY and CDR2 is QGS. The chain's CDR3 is CALGGPSRWGVRKLIF. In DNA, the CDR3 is TGTGCTCTTGGGGGTCCTTCGCGCTGGGGGGTACGCAAGCTCATCTTT.